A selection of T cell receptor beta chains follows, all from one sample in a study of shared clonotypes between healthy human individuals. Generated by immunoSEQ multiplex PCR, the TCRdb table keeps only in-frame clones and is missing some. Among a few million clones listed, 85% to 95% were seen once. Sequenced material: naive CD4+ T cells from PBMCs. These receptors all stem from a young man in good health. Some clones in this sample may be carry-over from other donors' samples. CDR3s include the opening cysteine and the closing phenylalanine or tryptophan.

CASSPWPNSYNEQFF,TRBV27,TRBJ2-1
CATSRQLLQETQYF,TRBV19,TRBJ2-5
CASSPRVLTGELFF,TRBV28,TRBJ2-2
CASSPMTGPKRTQYF,TRBV27,TRBJ2-3
CASGLQGGNQPQHF,TRBV7-2,TRBJ1-5
CASSPPYRGQETQYF,TRBV6-5,TRBJ2-5
CASSSTGGPWETQYF,TRBV6-5,TRBJ2-5
CASSFARTGEQYF,TRBV7-2,TRBJ2-7
CASSLAGVGNEQFF,TRBV11-2,TRBJ2-1
CASTSHRGGRETQYF,TRBV28,TRBJ2-5
CASSPTGQGSYEQYF,TRBV6-5,TRBJ2-7
CATKEGTGDNEQFF,TRBV10-3,TRBJ2-1
CASSFATGVKGEKLFF,TRBV7-9,TRBJ1-4
CASTRQGANTEAFF,TRBV10-2,TRBJ1-1
CASSSLAEETQYF,TRBV11-3,TRBJ2-5
CASSQGTSTDTQYF,TRBV4-2,TRBJ2-3
CASAGQGAGEQFF,TRBV6-4,TRBJ2-1
CAISFRGPQETQYF,TRBV10-3,TRBJ2-5
CASSGSGSRWEQFF,TRBV5-1,TRBJ2-1
CASSYSGRNYGYTF,TRBV6-5,TRBJ1-2
CASSLVASGRSNEQFF,TRBV5-6,TRBJ2-1
CASSLGPPNTEAFF,TRBV7-2,TRBJ1-1
CASSLGGASYEQYF,TRBV11-3,TRBJ2-7
CASSLLSGAWQQYF,TRBV28,TRBJ2-7
CASSPLSDGEQYF,TRBV18,TRBJ2-7